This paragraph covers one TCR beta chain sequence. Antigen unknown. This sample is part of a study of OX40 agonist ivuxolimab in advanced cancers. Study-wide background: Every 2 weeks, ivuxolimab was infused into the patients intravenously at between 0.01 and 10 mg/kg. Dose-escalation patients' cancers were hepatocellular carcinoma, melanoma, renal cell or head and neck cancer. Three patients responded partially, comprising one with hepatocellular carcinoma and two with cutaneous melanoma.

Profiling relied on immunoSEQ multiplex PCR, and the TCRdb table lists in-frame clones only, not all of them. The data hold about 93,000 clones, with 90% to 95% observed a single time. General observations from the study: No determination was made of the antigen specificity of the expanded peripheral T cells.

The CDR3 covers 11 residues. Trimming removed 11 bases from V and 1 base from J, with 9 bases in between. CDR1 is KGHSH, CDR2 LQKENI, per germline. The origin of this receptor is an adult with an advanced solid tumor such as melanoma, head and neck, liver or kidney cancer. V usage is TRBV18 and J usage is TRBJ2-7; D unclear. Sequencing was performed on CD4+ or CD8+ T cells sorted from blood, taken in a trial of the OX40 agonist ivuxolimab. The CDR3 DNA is TGTGCCGGCAGCGATTCCTACGAGCAGTACTTC. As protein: CAGSDSYEQYF. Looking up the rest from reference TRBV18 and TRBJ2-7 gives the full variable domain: NAGVMQNPRHLVRRRGQEARLRCSPMKGHSHVYWYRQLPEEGLKFMVYLQKENIIDESGMPKERFSAEFPKEGPSILRIQQVVRGDSAAYFCAGSDSYEQYFGPGTRLTVT.